This TCR beta chain came from a study of T-cell memory formation after mild COVID-19. Notes on the study in general: Day 37-peaking second-wave clones had unconfirmed SARS-CoV-2 specificity. The study found balanced CD4/CD8 in clones contracting day 15 to 85 and a CD4+ lean in later expanders.

On this clonotype itself: Its antigen is undetermined.

It was 5'RACE with constant-segment primers that produced the TCR alpha and TCR beta cDNA libraries, which carried sample barcodes and UMIs. TCRdb redid the calling of the 5' RACE reads with MiXCR, one entry per CDR3 protein. Among 550,000 to 650,000 distinct CDR3 sequences listed, about 18% were seen once. In germline, CDR1 is KGHSH, CDR2 LQKENI. The CDR3 length is 14 residues. Trimming cost V 2 bases and J 1 base, with 8 bases left between them. This chain connects TRBV18 to TRBJ2-5, with unresolved D. The TCR sequence derives from an adult woman who had mild COVID-19 (a few samples of this study predate the infection). Cell type and time point are not known. Sequenced material: PBMCs or a T cell subset sorted from them (not recorded which). CDR3 nucleotides: TGTGCCAGCTCACCAACGGCGAGCCAAGAGACCCAGTACTTC. As protein: CASSPTASQETQYF.